This T cell receptor (beta chain) was identified in a study of blood T cell repertoires in COVID-19. Study summary: Sources were T cells, B-cell-depleted T cells, or PBMCs; the material itself was cDNA or gDNA.

CDR1 and CDR2 from the germline V gene are SGHRS and YFSETQ. Trimming cost V 4 bases and J 0 bases, with 11 bases left between them. CDR3 length: 15 residues. Measured with immunoSEQ multiplex PCR; TCRdb has only the in-frame clones, and not every one. The data contain under 350,000 clones, around nine tenths of them singletons. The chain uses TRBV5-1 and TRBJ2-1, with TRBD1 as a possible D gene (6 bases). The receptor comes from a man aged 35 to 55 with acute or convalescent COVID-19. The sample was peripheral blood. CDR3 residues: CASSIQGGSYNEQFF. The CDR3 nucleotides are TGCGCCAGCAGCATACAGGGCGGCTCCTACAATGAGCAGTTCTTC.